This T cell receptor (beta chain) was identified in a study of cytomegalovirus exposure and HLA in healthy donors. CDR1 and CDR2 from the germline V gene are MNHEY and SMNVEV (reference sequence). The CDR3 contains 12 residues. V dropped 5 bases and J dropped 6 bases, with 7 bases sitting between them. Details on this clone: Its target is not known.

Study outcomes and limitations: Prior analysis indicated that the majority of TCR beta V segments exhibited productivity approximately 87% or approximately 30% of the time. Researchers had no immune exposure information except CMV serostatus available. Some TCR beta chains (roughly 160 of them) were listed as cytomegalovirus-associated.

A multiplex PCR was run with 60 Vbeta primers and 13 Jbeta primers. Repertoires were generated with immunoSEQ multiplex PCR, while TCRdb's copy carries only in-frame clones and drops some. The sample lists over 130,000 clones, around 65% occurring once. This TCR derives from a woman aged 55 to 70 in good health and CMV-seronegative. Material for sequencing was PBMCs. The V call is TRBV27, the J call TRBJ2-2; D unclear. This chain's CDR3 is CASSPLAGELFF. The CDR3 bases are TGTGCCAGCAGTCCCCTCGCCGGGGAGCTGTTTTTT.